Listed below are T cell receptor beta chains from one sample, sequenced in a study of cytomegalovirus exposure and HLA in healthy donors. Clones were sequenced by immunoSEQ multiplex PCR, and TCRdb holds only the in-frame ones, with some missing. The sample carries 250,000 to 350,000 clones, around nine tenths recorded once. Sequenced sample: PBMCs. Receptors originate from a woman aged 18-29 years in good health and CMV-seronegative. CDR3s leave out the opening cysteine and the closing phenylalanine or tryptophan.

TRBV28 ASTKNDRADTQY
TRBV7-2 ASSSSLAGGNEQF
TRBV7-6 ASSAGLFYEQY
TRBV6-5 ASSRRTGDTDTQY
TRBV28 ASSSDRISETQY
TRBV5-6 ASSLQVMGYT
TRBV6-5 ASLGTGRNSPLH
TRBV2 ASRDPGQGWRRQPQH
TRBV2 ASRGQDYGYT
TRBV7-2 ASSFTGTGLSEQY
TRBV6-5 ASRPNRENQPQH
TRBV27 ASSPLRGGSILDTQY
TRBV27 ASTASRRNEQF
TRBV28 ASSFLIPNEQF
TRBV7-3 ASSPGQGVYGYT
TRBV6-1 ASRPGLAGGHEQY
TRBV13 ASRVWGVSYEQY
TRBV27 ASSLTRVSFSYGYT
TRBV2 ASRDRGYEQY
TRBV15 ATTGLVAGYTGELF
TRBV27 ASSQGLNEQF
TRBV30 AWFRLGYT
TRBV4-1 ASSQRAGSGSGNTIY
TRBV28 ASSLSLAGVGDTQY
TRBV27 ASRAGRLYEQY
TRBV2 ASSGSSGINTGELF
TRBV9 ASSVDPPGAVTDTQY
TRBV11-3 ASSLITGAGNEQF
TRBV5-1 ASSLRDRDATNSPLH
TRBV5-1 ASSPPLDGSSF
TRBV13 ASSLFSKLYEQY
TRBV5-1 ASSLGATNEKLF